Following are 28 T cell receptor beta chains from one sample sequenced in a study of T-cell reconstitution after alpha-beta-depleted transplantation in children. The authors prepared the TCRbeta library with unique molecular identifiers. TCRdb passed the PCR reads through MiXCR, listing each CDR3 protein once. This table holds 580,000 or so distinct CDR3 sequences, around 23% found once. This specimen was PBMCs, mostly from graft donor cells, taken 360 days after TCRalphabeta/CD19-depleted stem cell transplant. Receptors were obtained from a boy less than two years old who had a stem cell transplant for acute myeloid leukemia, so the T cells may come from the graft donor.

This chain connects TRBV4-3 to TRBJ2-3, with 12 bases that match TRBD2. Germline values: CDR1 LGHNA, CDR2 YSLEER. This CDR3 contains 17 residues. V shed 3 bases and J 0 bases; nucleotides not matched to a gene: 4. The CDR3 coding sequence is TGCGCCAGCAGCCAGCTAGCGGGGGGGCCTAGCACAGATACGCAGTATTTT. It yields the protein CASSQLAGGPSTDTQYF.

This clonotype was found many times. The V and J genes are TRBV28 and TRBJ1-1, with 11 bases fitting TRBD1. Germline CDR1 MDHEN, CDR2 SYDVKM. Losses at the gene ends were 5 bases for V and 3 bases for J; bases not matched to a gene: 5. The CDR3 loop spans 15 amino acids. The CDR3 nucleotides read TGTGCCAGCAGTGCCAGGGACAGGGGGTACACTGAAGCTTTCTTT. Amino acids: CASSARDRGYTEAFF.

There are a few counts of this clonotype. The genes are TRBV7-8 and TRBJ2-1, with D perhaps being TRBD1 or TRBD2 (5 bases each). Germline-derived CDR1 and CDR2 are SGHVS and FQNEAQ. This CDR3 is built from 12 residues. Trimming left V 4 bases short and J 15 bases short, with 16 bases between. CDR3 bases: TGTGCCAGCAGCTCCAGTGTGCAGGGACCGTTCTTC. Amino acid sequence: CASSSSVQGPFF.

This clonotype was observed many times. This chain connects TRBV20-1 to TRBJ2-1; D not certain. Trimming pared 6 bases from V and 4 bases from J, leaving 4 bases between. The CDR3 has 10 amino acids. Germline-derived CDR1 and CDR2 are DFQATT and SNEGSKA (reference sequence). CDR3 in amino acids: CSAGYNEQFF. As DNA, the CDR3 is TGCAGTGCAGGGTACAATGAGCAGTTCTTC.

This clonotype turned up a few times. This chain uses TRBV6-5 with TRBJ1-2, with 10 bases identical to TRBD1. The trim removed 3 bases at V and 4 bases at J, leaving 5 bases unmatched. Germline V gives CDR1 MNHEY, CDR2 SVGAGI. The CDR3 length is 15 residues. This CDR3 reads CASSYMDRGAYGYTF. In DNA form, the CDR3 reads TGTGCCAGCAGTTATATGGACAGGGGGGCCTATGGCTACACCTTC.

This clonotype was observed a few times. The rearrangement joins TRBV12-3 or TRBV12-4 to TRBJ2-5; TRBD1 or TRBD2 may be the D gene (6 bases each). CDR3 length: 16 amino acids. V shed 4 bases and J shed 2 bases, with 17 bases lying between them. In nucleotides, the CDR3 is TGTGCCAGCAGTTCCGGGGCTGGGGGGCTGCAAGAGACCCAGTACTTC. It encodes CASSSGAGGLQETQYF.

The chain uses TRBV9 and TRBJ1-1; D is uncertain. The CDR3 is made up of 12 amino acids. V was trimmed by 4 bases and J by 6 bases, leaving 10 bases between them. Germline V gene lookup returns CDR1 SGDLS and CDR2 YYNGEE. The CDR3 here is CASSSSGSEAFF. The DNA for the CDR3 is TGTGCCAGCAGCTCCAGTGGGTCTGAAGCTTTCTTT.

The rearrangement links TRBV6-2 or TRBV6-3 to TRBJ2-3, with TRBD2 matching 7 bases. The CDR3 runs to 12 residues. The junction had 5 bases not matched to a gene; V was cut back by 6 bases and J by 8 bases. The germline CDR1 and CDR2 sequences are MNHEY and SVGEGT. The CDR3 DNA reads TGTGCCAGCAGCACTAGCGAGAGTACGCAGTATTTT. This gives the protein CASSTSESTQYF.

This clonotype was seen more than once but under ten times. This chain links TRBV20-1 with TRBJ2-5; D may match TRBD1 or TRBD2 (5 bases each). V lost 3 bases and J lost 4, with 15 bases in between. Germline assignment: CDR1 DFQATT and CDR2 SNEGSKA (reference sequence). The CDR3 has 14 residues. CDR3 sequence reads: CSARFGTPGETQYF. CDR3 DNA sequence: TGCAGTGCTAGGTTCGGGACCCCGGGAGAGACCCAGTACTTC.

The chain combines TRBV20-1 with TRBJ1-6; D may be TRBD1 (6 bases). Germline V gene sequence: CDR1 DFQATT, CDR2 SNEGSKA (reference sequence). The CDR3 covers 15 residues. V was cut by 6 bases and J by 3 bases, with 15 bases left in between. The CDR3 is CSAFHQGFYNSPLHF. CDR3 sequence (DNA): TGCAGTGCGTTTCACCAGGGGTTCTATAATTCACCCCTCCACTTT.

The CDR3 nucleotides are TGTGCCAGCAGTGATCGGGGTCGGACCTCTGTGGAGCAGTACTTC. It specifies CASSDRGRTSVEQYF. The V gene is TRBV6-1, the J gene TRBJ2-7; tentatively, D is TRBD2 (5 bases). The CDR3 extends over 15 amino acids. The V gene lost 3 bases and the J gene lost 7 bases, with 19 bases spanning the gap. Germline CDR1 reads MNHNS; CDR2 reads SASEGT.

The chain uses TRBV6-1 and TRBJ1-4, with 7 positions matching TRBD1. The V gene's germline CDR1 is MNHNS and CDR2 SASEGT. The CDR3 is 14 residues long. The ends lost 6 bases at V and 7 bases at J; junction bases unmatched: 8. CDR3 region: CASSRQGSGEKLFF. CDR3 nucleotide sequence: TGTGCCAGCAGCCGACAGGGATCGGGTGAAAAACTGTTTTTT.

This clonotype was recorded only once. The rearrangement links TRBV7-9 to TRBJ1-1, with D unresolved. Between the trimmed V and J ends, which lost 4 bases and 1 base, there was a span of 13 bases. CDR3 length: 15 residues. Germline CDR1 and CDR2: SEHNR and FQNEAQ (reference sequence). The CDR3 loop is CASSSMKVENTEAFF. DNA of the CDR3: TGTGCCAGCAGCTCGATGAAGGTGGAGAACACTGAAGCTTTCTTT.

The chain employs TRBV2 and TRBJ2-4; TRBD2 aligns across 14 bases. Germline V CDR1 and CDR2: SNHLY, FYNNEI. The trim removed 10 bases at V and 5 bases at J, leaving 7 bases unmatched. The CDR3 is 15 amino acids. In nucleotides, the CDR3 is TGTGCCACTGGACTAGCGGGGGGAGAAGAAAACATTCAGTACTTC. Residues: CATGLAGGEENIQYF.

CDR3 DNA sequence: TGCAGTGCTAGAGATGTCAGGGGCGACACTGAAGCTTTCTTT. Protein: CSARDVRGDTEAFF. This chain connects TRBV20-1 to TRBJ1-1, with D possibly TRBD1 on 6 matching bases. Looked up from germline, CDR1 is DFQATT and CDR2 is SNEGSKA (reference sequence). Trimming removed 0 bases at V and 3 bases at J, with 11 bases between. This CDR3 is 14 amino acids long.

The V gene is TRBV15, the J gene TRBJ2-7, with D tentatively TRBD1 (6 bases). Trimming took 0 bases from V and 4 from J, leaving 19 bases between them. Germline assignment: CDR1 LNHNV and CDR2 YYDKDF (reference sequence). This CDR3 has 17 residues. CDR3 region: CATSRDFVGQLRYEQYF. The CDR3 DNA is TGTGCCACCAGCAGAGATTTCGTCGGACAGTTAAGGTACGAGCAGTACTTC.

Regarding this clonotype: At one end the junction does not follow the germline gene, possibly because of a read error. The V gene is TRBV3-1, the J gene TRBJ2-1; 8 bases are shared with TRBD2. The CDR3 covers 18 residues. The germline gives CDR1 LGHDT, CDR2 YNNKEL (reference sequence). The CDR3 nucleotides read TGTGCCTGCAGCCAAGAACCCCTCCTCCGAGCGGGGGCTTGTAAGCAGTTCTTC. Encoded protein: CACSQEPLLRAGACKQFF.

This clonotype was seen repeatedly, ten times or more. The V gene is TRBV7-2, the J gene TRBJ2-5; D is unresolved. CDR1 is SGHTA and CDR2 is FQGNSA in the germline V gene. V was pared by 0 bases and J by 4 bases, with 3 bases between. The CDR3 sequence is 12 residues long. CDR3 residues: CASSLALETQYF. The CDR3 DNA reads as TGTGCCAGCAGCTTAGCGCTAGAGACCCAGTACTTC.

This clonotype was recorded a few times. This chain joins TRBV11-1 and TRBJ1-3, with a weak D call TRBD1 (6 bases). Germline CDR1 reads SGHAT; CDR2 reads FQDESV (reference sequence). Trimming shortened V by 2 bases and J by 4 bases, and 21 bases separated the two germline ends. The CDR3 length is 18 residues. CDR3 sequence reads: CASSLSGGPALGGNTIYF. Written as DNA, the CDR3 is TGTGCCAGCAGCTTATCCGGGGGCCCCGCTCTTGGAGGAAACACCATATATTTT.

This clonotype was counted at least ten times. The gene calls are TRBV20-1 and TRBJ2-1; 7 nucleotides align to TRBD1. The germline V gene encodes CDR1 DFQATT and CDR2 SNEGSKA (reference sequence). After removal of 1 base from V and 7 bases from J, the junction contained 1 base not matched to a gene. This CDR3 has 12 residues. CDR3 sequence (DNA): TGCAGTGCTAGAGCACAGGGGAATGAGCAGTTCTTC. It specifies CSARAQGNEQFF.

This clonotype was detected ten times or more. This rearrangement joins TRBV2 to TRBJ2-2; tentative D call: TRBD1 (5 bases). Germline V lookup: CDR1 SNHLY, CDR2 FYNNEI. Trimming left V 8 bases short and J 7 bases short, with 14 bases between. The length of the CDR3 is 13 residues. CDR3 DNA sequence: TGTGCCAGCCAGACAGTTCGGAACGGGGAGCTGTTTTTT. This encodes CASQTVRNGELFF.

This clonotype occurred many times. Its ends do not fully match the called genes, so a read error is possible. The chain uses TRBV20-1 and TRBJ2-3; possibly TRBD1 for D (7 bases). This CDR3 is built from 12 residues. Germline V gene data show CDR1 as DFQATT and CDR2 as SNEGSKA (reference sequence). The CDR3 DNA sequence: TGCAGTGCCAGAGCAGGGGGGGATACGCAGTATTTT. Encoded protein: CSARAGGDTQYF.

This clonotype was counted only a few times. The gene calls are TRBV7-9 and TRBJ2-1; D call uncertain. The CDR3 runs to 12 residues. CDR1 SEHNR and CDR2 FQNEAQ come from the germline V gene (reference sequence). V was clipped by 11 bases and J by 3 bases, with 11 bases between them. CDR3 nucleotides: TGTGCCTGCTCCGTGAGCTACAATGAGCAGTTCTTC. The encoded protein is CACSVSYNEQFF.

The rearrangement joins TRBV6-1 to TRBJ2-7, with 7 bases lining up with TRBD1. V lost 9 bases and J lost 3; bases outside the gene matches: 14. CDR3 length: 15 residues. Germline lookup yields CDR1 MNHNS and CDR2 SASEGT. Here the CDR3 DNA reads TGTGCCAGTTGTGGCGTGGGGGACAGCAACTACGAGCAGTACTTC. Its translation: CASCGVGDSNYEQYF.

The rearrangement links TRBV6-5 to TRBJ1-3; D might be TRBD1 (6 bases). The V gene lost 0 bases and the J gene lost 7 bases, with 13 bases spanning the gap. In germline, CDR1 is MNHEY, CDR2 SVGAGI. CDR3 size: 15 residues. CDR3 sequence reads: CASSYSVGGGNTIYF. In nucleotides, the CDR3 is TGTGCCAGCAGTTACTCGGTCGGGGGCGGGAACACCATATATTTT.

There are a few counts of this clonotype. The chain has TRBV6-8 and TRBJ2-1; TRBD1 aligns across 10 bases. V was clipped by 6 bases and J by 8 bases; unmatched bases: 16. The CDR3 is made up of 17 amino acids. Germline V gene data show CDR1 as MNHGY and CDR2 as SAAAGT. The CDR3 region is CASSLRNGTGEGYEQFF. For the CDR3, the DNA is TGTGCCAGCAGCCTTAGGAACGGGACAGGGGAAGGCTATGAGCAGTTCTTC.

This clonotype turned up a few times. The V and J genes are TRBV12-3 or TRBV12-4 and TRBJ1-5, with 8 bases lining up with TRBD1. This CDR3 contains 16 residues. Germline trimming cut 6 bases from V and 0 bases from J; bases unmatched to any gene: 7. The CDR3 sequence: CASSLDRGYSNQPQHF. CDR3 bases: TGTGCCAGCAGCCTAGACAGGGGATATAGCAATCAGCCCCAGCATTTT.

The table lists this clonotype with a few counts. The V gene is TRBV4-2, the J gene TRBJ2-5; possible D gene TRBD2, 5 bases. CDR3 size: 16 residues. CDR1 and CDR2 from the germline V gene are LGHNA and YNFKEQ. The V and J ends lost 0 bases and 0 bases respectively, with 11 bases between them. This chain's CDR3 is CASSQEGSANQETQYF. The CDR3 DNA reads as TGTGCCAGCAGCCAAGAAGGGAGCGCCAACCAAGAGACCCAGTACTTC.